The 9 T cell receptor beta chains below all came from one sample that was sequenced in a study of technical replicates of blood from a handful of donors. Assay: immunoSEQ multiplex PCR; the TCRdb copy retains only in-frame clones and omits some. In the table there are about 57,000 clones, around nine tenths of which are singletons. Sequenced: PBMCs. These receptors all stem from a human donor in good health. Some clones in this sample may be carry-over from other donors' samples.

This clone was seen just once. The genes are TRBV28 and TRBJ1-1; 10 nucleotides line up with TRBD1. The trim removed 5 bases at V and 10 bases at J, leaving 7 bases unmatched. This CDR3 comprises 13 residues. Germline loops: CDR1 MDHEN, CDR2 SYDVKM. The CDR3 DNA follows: TGTGCCAGCAGTCCCCGGGGACAGGGGAGAGCTTTCTTT. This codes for CASSPRGQGRAFF.

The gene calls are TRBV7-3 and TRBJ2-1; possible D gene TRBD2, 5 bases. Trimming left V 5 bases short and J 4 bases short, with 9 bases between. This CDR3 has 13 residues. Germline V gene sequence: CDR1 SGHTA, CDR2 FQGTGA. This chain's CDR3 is CASSLAHYNEQFF. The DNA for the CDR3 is TGTGCCAGCAGCCTAGCCCATTACAATGAGCAGTTCTTC.

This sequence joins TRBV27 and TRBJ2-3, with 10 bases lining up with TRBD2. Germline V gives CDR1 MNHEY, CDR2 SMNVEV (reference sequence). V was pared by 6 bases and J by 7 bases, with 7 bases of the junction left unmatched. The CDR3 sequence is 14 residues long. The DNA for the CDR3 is TGTGCCAGCAGCCCAGCGGGAGGGCCGAATACGCAGTATTTT. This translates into CASSPAGGPNTQYF.

The CDR3, as DNA: TGTGCCAGCAGTGACTCGGCGGGACAGTTCAATGAGCAGTTCTTC. This sequence encodes CASSDSAGQFNEQFF. The chain carries TRBV6-4 and TRBJ2-1, with D tentatively TRBD1 (7 bases). This CDR3 contains 15 residues. Germline CDR1 and CDR2: MRHNA and SNTAGT. V was clipped by 0 bases and J by 6 bases, with 12 bases between them.

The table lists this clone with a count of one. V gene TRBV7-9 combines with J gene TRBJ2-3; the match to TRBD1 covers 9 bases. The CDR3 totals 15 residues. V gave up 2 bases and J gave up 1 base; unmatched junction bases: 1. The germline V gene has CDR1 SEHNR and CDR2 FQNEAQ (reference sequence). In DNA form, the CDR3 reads TGTGCCAGCAGCTTACGGACAGGGGGCACAGATACGCAGTATTTT. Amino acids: CASSLRTGGTDTQYF.

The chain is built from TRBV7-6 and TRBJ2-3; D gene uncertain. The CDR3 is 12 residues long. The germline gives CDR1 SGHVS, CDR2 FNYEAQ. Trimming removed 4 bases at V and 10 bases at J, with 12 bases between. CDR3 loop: CASSSFFSPQYF. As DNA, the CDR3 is TGTGCCAGCAGCTCCTTTTTTTCTCCGCAGTATTTT.

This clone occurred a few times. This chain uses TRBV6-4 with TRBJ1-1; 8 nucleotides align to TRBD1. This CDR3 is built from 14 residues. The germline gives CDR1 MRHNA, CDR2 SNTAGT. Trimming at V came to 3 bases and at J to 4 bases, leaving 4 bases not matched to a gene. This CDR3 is CASSEAGGGTEAFF. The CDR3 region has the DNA TGTGCCAGCAGTGAAGCAGGGGGCGGCACTGAAGCTTTCTTT.

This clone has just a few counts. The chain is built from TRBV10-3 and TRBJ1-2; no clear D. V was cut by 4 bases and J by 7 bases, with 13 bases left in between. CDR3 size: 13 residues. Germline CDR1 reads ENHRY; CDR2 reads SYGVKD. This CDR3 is CAISVLQESGYTF. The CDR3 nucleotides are TGTGCCATCAGTGTTTTGCAGGAATCTGGCTACACCTTC.

For the CDR3, the DNA is TGTGCCAGCAGTGAAGTACAGGGGGACACTGAAGCTTTCTTT. It codes for CASSEVQGDTEAFF. This chain connects TRBV2 to TRBJ1-1; 8 bases are shared with TRBD1. This CDR3 is 14 amino acids long. Germline CDR1 SNHLY, CDR2 FYNNEI. V shed 1 base and J 3 bases; nucleotides not matched to a gene: 1.